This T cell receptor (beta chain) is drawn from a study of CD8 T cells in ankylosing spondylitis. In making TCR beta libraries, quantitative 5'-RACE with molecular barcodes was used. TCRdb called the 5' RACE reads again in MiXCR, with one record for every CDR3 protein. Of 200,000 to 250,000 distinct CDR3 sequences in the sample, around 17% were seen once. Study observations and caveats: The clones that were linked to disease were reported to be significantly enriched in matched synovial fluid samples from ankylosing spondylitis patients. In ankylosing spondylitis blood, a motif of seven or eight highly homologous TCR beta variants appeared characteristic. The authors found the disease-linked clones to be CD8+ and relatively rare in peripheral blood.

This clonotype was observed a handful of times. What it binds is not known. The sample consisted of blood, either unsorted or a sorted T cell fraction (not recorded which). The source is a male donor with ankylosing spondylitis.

This CDR3 is CASSPGRTYEQYF. The DNA of the CDR3 is TGTGCCAGCAGTCCAGGACGGACCTACGAGCAGTACTTC. The V and J genes are TRBV27 and TRBJ2-7; D not certain. This CDR3 region has 13 residues. V shed 5 bases and J shed 2 bases, with 10 bases lying between them. Germline CDR1 and CDR2: MNHEY and SMNVEV (reference sequence).